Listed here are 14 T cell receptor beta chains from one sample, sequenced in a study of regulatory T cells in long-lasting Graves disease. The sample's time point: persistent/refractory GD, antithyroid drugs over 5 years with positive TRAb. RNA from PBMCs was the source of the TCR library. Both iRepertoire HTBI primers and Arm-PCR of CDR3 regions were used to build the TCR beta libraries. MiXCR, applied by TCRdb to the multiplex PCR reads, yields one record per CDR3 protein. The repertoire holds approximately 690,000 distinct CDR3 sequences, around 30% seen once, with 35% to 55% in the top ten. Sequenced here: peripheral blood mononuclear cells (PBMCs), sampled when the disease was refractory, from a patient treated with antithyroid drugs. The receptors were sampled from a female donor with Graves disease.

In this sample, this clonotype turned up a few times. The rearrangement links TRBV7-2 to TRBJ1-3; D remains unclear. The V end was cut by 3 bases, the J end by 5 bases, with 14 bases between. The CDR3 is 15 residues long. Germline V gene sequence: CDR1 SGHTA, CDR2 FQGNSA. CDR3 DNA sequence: TGTGCCAGCAGCTTGGCGACGGGAGTGAGAAACACCATATATTTT. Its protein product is CASSLATGVRNTIYF. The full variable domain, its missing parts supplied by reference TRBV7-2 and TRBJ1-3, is GAGVSQSPSNKVTEKGKDVELRCDPISGHTALYWYRQSLGQGLEFLIYFQGNSAPDKSGLPSDRFSAERTGGSVSTLTIQRTQQEDSAVYLCASSLATGVRNTIYFGEGSWLTVV.

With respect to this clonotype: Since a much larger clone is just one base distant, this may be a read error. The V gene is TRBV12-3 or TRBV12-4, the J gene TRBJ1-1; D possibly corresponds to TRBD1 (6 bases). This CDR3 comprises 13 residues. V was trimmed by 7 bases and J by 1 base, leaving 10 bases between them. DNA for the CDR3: TGTGCCAGCAACACAGGGCCGAACACTGAAGCTTTCTTT. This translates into CASNTGPNTEAFF.

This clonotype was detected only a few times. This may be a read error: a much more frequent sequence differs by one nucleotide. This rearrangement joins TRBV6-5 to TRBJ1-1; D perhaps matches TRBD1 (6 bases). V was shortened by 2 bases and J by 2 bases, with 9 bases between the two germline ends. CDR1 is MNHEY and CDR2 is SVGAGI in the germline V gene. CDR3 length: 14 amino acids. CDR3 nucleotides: TGTGCCAGCAGTTACCGGGACATAAACACTGAAGCTTTCTTT. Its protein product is CASSYRDINTEAFF.

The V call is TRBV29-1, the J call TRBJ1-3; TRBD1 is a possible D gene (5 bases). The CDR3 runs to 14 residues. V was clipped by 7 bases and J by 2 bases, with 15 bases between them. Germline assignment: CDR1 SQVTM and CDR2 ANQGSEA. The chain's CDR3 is CSAVGGRAGNTIYF. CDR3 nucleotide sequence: TGCAGCGCCGTGGGGGGTAGAGCTGGAAACACCATATATTTT.

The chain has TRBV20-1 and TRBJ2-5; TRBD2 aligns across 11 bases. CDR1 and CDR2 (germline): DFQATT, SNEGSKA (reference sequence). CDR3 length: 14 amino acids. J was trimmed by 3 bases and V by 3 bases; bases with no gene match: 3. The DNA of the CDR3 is TGCAGTGCTAGCCTACTAGCGGGGGAAGAGACCCAGTACTTC. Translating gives CSASLLAGEETQYF.

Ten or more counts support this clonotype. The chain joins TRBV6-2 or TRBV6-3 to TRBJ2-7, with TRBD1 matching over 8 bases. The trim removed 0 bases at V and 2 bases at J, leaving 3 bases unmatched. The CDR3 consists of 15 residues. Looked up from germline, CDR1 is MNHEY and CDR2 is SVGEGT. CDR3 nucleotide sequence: TGTGCCAGCAGTTACTCGTCGGGACAGGCCTACGAGCAGTACTTC. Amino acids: CASSYSSGQAYEQYF.

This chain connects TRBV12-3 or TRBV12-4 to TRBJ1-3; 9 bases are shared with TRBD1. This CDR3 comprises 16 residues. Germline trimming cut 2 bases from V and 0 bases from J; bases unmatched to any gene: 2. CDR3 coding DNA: TGTGCCAGCAGTTTATGGGACAGGGACTCTGGAAACACCATATATTTT. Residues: CASSLWDRDSGNTIYF.

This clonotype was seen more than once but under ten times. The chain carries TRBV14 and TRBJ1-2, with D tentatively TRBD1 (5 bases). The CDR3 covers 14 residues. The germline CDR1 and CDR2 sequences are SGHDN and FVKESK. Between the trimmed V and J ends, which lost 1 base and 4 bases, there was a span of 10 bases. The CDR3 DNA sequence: TGTGCCAGCAGCCAAGCCAGGGCGGGCTATGGCTACACCTTC. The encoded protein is CASSQARAGYGYTF. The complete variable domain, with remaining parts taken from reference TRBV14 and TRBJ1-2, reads EAGVTQFPSHSVIEKGQTVTLRCDPISGHDNLYWYRRVMGKEIKFLLHFVKESKQDESGMPNNRFLAERTGGTYSTLKVQPAELEDSGVYFCASSQARAGYGYTFGSGTRLTVV.

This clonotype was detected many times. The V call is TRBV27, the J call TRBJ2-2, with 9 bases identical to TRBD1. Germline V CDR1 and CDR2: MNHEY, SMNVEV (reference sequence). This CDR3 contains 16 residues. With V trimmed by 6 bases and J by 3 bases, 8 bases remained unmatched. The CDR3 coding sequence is TGTGCCAGCAGCCCTCCTCGACAGGGGGACACCGGGGAGCTGTTTTTT. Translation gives CASSPPRQGDTGELFF.

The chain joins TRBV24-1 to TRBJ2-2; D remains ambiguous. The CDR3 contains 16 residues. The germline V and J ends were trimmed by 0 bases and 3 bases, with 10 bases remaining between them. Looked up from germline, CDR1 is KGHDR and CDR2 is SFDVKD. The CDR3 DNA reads TGTGCCACCAGTGATTTGTTGGTTTTTGACACCGGGGAGCTGTTTTTT. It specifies CATSDLLVFDTGELFF.

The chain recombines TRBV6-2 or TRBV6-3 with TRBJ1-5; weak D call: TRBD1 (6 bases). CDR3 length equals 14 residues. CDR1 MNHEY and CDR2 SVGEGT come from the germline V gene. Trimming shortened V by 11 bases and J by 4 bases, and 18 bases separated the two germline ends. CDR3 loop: CAGWSGQQNQPQHF. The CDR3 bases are TGTGCCGGCTGGAGCGGACAGCAAAATCAGCCCCAGCATTTT.

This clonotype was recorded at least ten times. For the CDR3, the DNA is TGTGCCAGCGGCCGGATACAGGGACGGTTCTACGAGCAGTACTTC. Protein product: CASGRIQGRFYEQYF. This sequence joins TRBV28 and TRBJ2-7; weak D call: TRBD1 (6 bases). V lost 8 bases and J lost 3, with 20 bases in between. The CDR3 consists of 15 residues. Germline loops: CDR1 MDHEN, CDR2 SYDVKM.

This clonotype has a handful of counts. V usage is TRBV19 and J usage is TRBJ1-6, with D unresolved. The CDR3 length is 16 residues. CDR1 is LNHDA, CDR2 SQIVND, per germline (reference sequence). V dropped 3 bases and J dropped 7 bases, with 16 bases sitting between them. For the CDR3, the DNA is TGTGCCAGTAGTATTGGCGGCGGCAACGGGAATTCACCCCTCCACTTT. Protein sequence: CASSIGGGNGNSPLHF.

Written as DNA, the CDR3 is TGCGCCAGCAGCCGGACGGACAGGGAGAACACCGGGGAGCTGTTTTTT. This sequence encodes CASSRTDRENTGELFF. The genes are TRBV4-1 and TRBJ2-2; 8 positions match TRBD1. J was trimmed by 1 base and V by 4 bases; bases with no gene match: 5. Germline assignment: CDR1 MGHRA and CDR2 YSYEKL. The CDR3 covers 16 residues.